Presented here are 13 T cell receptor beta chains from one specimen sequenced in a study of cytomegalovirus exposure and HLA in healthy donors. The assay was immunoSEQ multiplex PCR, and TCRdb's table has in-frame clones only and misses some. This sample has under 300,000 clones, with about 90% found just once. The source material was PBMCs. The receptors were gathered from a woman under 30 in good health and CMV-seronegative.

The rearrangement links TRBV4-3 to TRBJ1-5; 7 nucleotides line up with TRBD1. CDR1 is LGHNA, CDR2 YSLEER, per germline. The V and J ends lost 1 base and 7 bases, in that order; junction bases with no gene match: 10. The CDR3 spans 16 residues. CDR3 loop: CASSQVAQQGRQPQHF. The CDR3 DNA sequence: TGCGCCAGCAGCCAAGTCGCCCAACAGGGGAGGCAGCCCCAGCATTTT.

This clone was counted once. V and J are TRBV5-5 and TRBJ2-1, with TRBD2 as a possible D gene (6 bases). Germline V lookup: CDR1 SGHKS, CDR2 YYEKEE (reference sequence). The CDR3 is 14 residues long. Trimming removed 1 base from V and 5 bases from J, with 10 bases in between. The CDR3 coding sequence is TGTGCCAGCAGCTTGTCGTCTAGCGACAATGAGCAGTTCTTC. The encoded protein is CASSLSSSDNEQFF.

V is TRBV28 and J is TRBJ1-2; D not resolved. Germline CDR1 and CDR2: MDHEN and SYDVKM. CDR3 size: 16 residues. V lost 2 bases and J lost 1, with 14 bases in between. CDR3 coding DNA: TGTGCCAGCAGTTTAGGTTGGCCAAATAATAACTATGGCTACACCTTC. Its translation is CASSLGWPNNNYGYTF.

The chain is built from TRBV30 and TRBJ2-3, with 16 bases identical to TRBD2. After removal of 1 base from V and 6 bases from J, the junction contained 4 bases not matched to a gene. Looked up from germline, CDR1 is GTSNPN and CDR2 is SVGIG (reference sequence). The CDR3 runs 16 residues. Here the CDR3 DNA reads TGTGCCTGGAGTGCGGGACTAGCGGGGGGGGCGGATACGCAGTATTTT. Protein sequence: CAWSAGLAGGADTQYF.

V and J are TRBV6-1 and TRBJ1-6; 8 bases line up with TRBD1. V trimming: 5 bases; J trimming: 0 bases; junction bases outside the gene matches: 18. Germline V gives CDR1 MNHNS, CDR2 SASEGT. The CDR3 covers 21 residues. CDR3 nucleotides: TGTGCCAGCAGTAAAGGCCCGTTTATTAGACAGGGGAACTCCTATAATTCACCCCTCCACTTT. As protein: CASSKGPFIRQGNSYNSPLHF.

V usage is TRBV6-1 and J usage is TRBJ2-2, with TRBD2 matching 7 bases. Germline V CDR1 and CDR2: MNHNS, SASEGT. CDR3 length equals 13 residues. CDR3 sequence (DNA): TGTACGGTGGGGGGGTCGGACACCGGGGAGCTGTTTTTT. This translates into CTVGGSDTGELFF.

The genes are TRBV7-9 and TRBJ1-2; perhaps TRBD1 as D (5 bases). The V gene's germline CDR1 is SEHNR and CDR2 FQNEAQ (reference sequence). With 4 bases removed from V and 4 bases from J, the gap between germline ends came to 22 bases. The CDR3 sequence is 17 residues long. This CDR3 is CASSSIRGRDLGYGYTF. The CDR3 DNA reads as TGTGCCAGCAGCTCAATACGGGGGAGGGATCTGGGCTATGGCTACACCTTC.

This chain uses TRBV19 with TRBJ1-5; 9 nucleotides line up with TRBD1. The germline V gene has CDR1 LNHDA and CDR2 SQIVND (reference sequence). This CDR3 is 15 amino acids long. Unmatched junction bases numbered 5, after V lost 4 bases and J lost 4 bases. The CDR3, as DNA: TGTGCCAGTAGTACCCCGGGACAGGGTAATCAGCCCCAGCATTTT. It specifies CASSTPGQGNQPQHF.

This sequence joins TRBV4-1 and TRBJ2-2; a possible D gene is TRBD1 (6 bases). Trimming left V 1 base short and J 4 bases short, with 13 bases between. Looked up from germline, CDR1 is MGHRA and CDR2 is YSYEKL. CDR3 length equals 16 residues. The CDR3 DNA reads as TGCGCCAGCAGCCAAGTCGATGGGGGCCGCACCGGGGAGCTGTTTTTT. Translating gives CASSQVDGGRTGELFF.

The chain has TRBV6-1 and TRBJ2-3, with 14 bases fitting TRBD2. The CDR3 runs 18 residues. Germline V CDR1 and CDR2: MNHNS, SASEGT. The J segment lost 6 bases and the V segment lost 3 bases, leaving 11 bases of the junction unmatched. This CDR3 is CASSDETSGGVLLDTQYF. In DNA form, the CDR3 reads TGTGCCAGCAGTGACGAGACTAGCGGGGGGGTCCTGTTGGATACGCAGTATTTT.

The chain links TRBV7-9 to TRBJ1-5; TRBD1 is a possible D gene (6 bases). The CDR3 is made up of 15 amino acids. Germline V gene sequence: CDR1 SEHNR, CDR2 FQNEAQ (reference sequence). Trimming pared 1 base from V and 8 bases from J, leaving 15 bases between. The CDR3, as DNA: TGTGCCAGCAGCTTAGGGACAGTAAGAATAGAGCCCCAGCATTTT. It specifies CASSLGTVRIEPQHF. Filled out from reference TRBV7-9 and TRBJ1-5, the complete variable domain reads DTGVSQNPRHKITKRGQNVTFRCDPISEHNRLYWYRQTLGQGPEFLTYFQNEAQLEKSRLLSDRFSAERPKGSFSTLEIQRTEQGDSAMYLCASSLGTVRIEPQHFGDGTRLSIL.

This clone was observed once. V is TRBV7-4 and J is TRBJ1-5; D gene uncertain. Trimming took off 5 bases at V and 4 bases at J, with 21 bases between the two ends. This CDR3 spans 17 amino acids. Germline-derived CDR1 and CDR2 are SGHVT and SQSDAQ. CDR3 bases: TGTGCCAGCAGCAAACTGCGGGTGAGTACGGAAAATCAGCCCCAGCATTTT. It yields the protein CASSKLRVSTENQPQHF.

Here the CDR3 reads CASSLTTGGNTEAFF. DNA of the CDR3: TGCGCCAGCAGCCTGACCACGGGAGGGAACACTGAAGCTTTCTTT. The chain recombines TRBV5-1 with TRBJ1-1; D call uncertain. Germline V gene lookup returns CDR1 SGHRS and CDR2 YFSETQ. Deletions cut 4 bases from V and 1 base from J, with 14 bases between. This CDR3 has 15 amino acids.